The T cell receptor (beta chain) described here comes from a study of CD8 T cells in ankylosing spondylitis. Study-level results: A TCR beta motif made of fewer than ten highly homologous variants seemed typical of ankylosing spondylitis blood.

This clonotype was counted many times. Its matching antigen is unknown. Germline lookup yields CDR1 MGHRA and CDR2 YSYEKL. The CDR3 is 15 residues long. J lost 2 bases, V lost 3 bases, and 1 base had no gene match. Scientists made TCR beta libraries using quantitative 5'-RACE with molecular barcodes. Each CDR3 protein is one row after TCRdb ran MiXCR on the 5' RACE reads. The table records under 300,000 distinct CDR3 sequences, around 10% of them present only once. The clonotype originates from a male donor with ankylosing spondylitis or in good health (not recorded which). The material sequenced was blood, either unsorted or a sorted T cell fraction (not recorded which). The rearrangement joins TRBV4-1 to TRBJ2-2, with TRBD1 matching 9 bases. CDR3 amino acids: CASSQGQGNTGELFF. Here the CDR3 DNA reads TGCGCCAGCAGCCAGGGACAGGGAAACACCGGGGAGCTGTTTTTT.